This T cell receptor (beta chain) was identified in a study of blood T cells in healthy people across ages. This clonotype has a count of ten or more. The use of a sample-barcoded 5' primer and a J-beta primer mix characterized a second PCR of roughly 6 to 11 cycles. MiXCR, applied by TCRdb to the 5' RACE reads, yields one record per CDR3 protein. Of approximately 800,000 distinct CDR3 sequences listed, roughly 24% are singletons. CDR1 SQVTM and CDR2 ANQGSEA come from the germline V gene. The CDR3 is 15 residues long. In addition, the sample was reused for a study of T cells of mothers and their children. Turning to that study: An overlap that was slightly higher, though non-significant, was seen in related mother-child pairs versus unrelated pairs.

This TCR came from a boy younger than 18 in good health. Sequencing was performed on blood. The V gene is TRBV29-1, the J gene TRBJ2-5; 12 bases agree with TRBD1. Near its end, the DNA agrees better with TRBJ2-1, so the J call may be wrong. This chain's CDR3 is CSVAGGDRGLFEQFF. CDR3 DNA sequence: TGCAGCGTTGCGGGGGGGGACAGGGGGCTTTTTGAGCAGTTCTTC.